The 18 T cell receptor beta chains in this list originate from one sample, sequenced in a study of HIV-infected patients and healthy controls. Approximately 510 ng RNA was reverse transcribed with alpha and beta constant-region primers. Each of the alpha and beta chains got its own library through chain-specific third strand synthesis with indices. Via MiXCR, TCRdb re-called the 5' RACE reads, giving one row per CDR3 protein. This repertoire shows 8,500 to 9,000 distinct CDR3 sequences, 8.4% found once; its top ten account for roughly 10%. Follow-up blood was drawn about 14 weeks, roughly three months, after antiretroviral therapy began. No cell fractionation was done, so the repertoire covers all unsorted peripheral blood T cells. The starting material was blood, obtained during antiretroviral therapy. Every receptor here comes from an adult with HIV infection.

This clonotype is categorized as medium-sized. This chain joins TRBV27 and TRBJ2-1; 8 bases are shared with TRBD2. The CDR3 is 15 amino acids. V was clipped by 2 bases and J by 6 bases; unmatched bases: 6. Germline loops: CDR1 MNHEY, CDR2 SMNVEV (reference sequence). CDR3 bases: TGTGCCAGCAGTTTAGAGGGACTAGGGGGCAATGAGCAGTTCTTC. Translating it yields CASSLEGLGGNEQFF.

Within the sample, this clonotype is medium-sized (0.01 to 0.1%). The V and J genes are TRBV28 and TRBJ2-1; D might be TRBD2 (6 bases). The CDR3 consists of 15 residues. Germline CDR1 is MDHEN and CDR2 is SYDVKM. V dropped 6 bases and J dropped 3 bases, with 15 bases sitting between them. The CDR3 here is CASRVIAENYNEQFF. CDR3 coding DNA: TGTGCCAGCAGGGTGATAGCGGAAAACTACAATGAGCAGTTCTTC. The variable domain in full, with the rest retrieved from reference TRBV28 and TRBJ2-1, is DVKVTQSSRYLVKRTGEKVFLECVQDMDHENMFWYRQDPGLGLRLIYFSYDVKMKEKGDIPEGYSVSREKKERFSLILESASTNQTSMYLCASRVIAENYNEQFFGPGTRLTVL.

This clonotype was seen a few times. J is TRBJ2-1 and V is TRBV30; D is perhaps TRBD2 (5 bases). This CDR3 has 15 residues. Germline CDR1 is GTSNPN and CDR2 is SVGIG (reference sequence). The germline V and J ends were trimmed by 4 bases and 2 bases, with 15 bases remaining between them. The CDR3 coding sequence is TGTGCCTGGACCAGAGGACTCGAAGCCTACAATGAGCAGTTCTTC. Protein product: CAWTRGLEAYNEQFF.

This clonotype is classed as medium-sized. The V call is TRBV20-1, the J call TRBJ2-1; 16 bases agree with TRBD2. J gave up 9 bases and V 5 bases, and 7 bases lay outside the gene matches. The V gene's germline CDR1 is DFQATT and CDR2 SNEGSKA (reference sequence). The CDR3 contains 15 residues. CDR3 coding DNA: TGCAGTGCTGGGACTAGCGGGGGGGCGTTTGGTGAGCAGTTCTTC. Encoded protein: CSAGTSGGAFGEQFF.

This clonotype is judged medium-sized. The chain is built from TRBV5-6 and TRBJ2-5, with no clear D. The CDR3 consists of 15 residues. Germline-derived CDR1 and CDR2 are SGHDT and YYEEEE. The germline V and J ends were trimmed by 0 bases and 1 base, with 10 bases remaining between them. In DNA form, the CDR3 reads TGTGCCAGCAGCTTGGCGGCCGCCCTCCAAGAGACCCAGTACTTC. This gives the protein CASSLAAALQETQYF.

By its share, this clonotype is medium-sized. The chain is built from TRBV12-3 or TRBV12-4 and TRBJ2-1, with TRBD1 matching over 10 bases. The CDR3 runs 15 residues. Unmatched junction bases numbered 5, after V lost 5 bases and J lost 4 bases. CDR3 sequence reads: CASSPRDRGYNEQFF. The DNA of the CDR3 is TGTGCCAGCAGTCCCCGGGACAGGGGATACAATGAGCAGTTCTTC.

This clonotype was detected only a few times. The V and J genes are TRBV10-3 and TRBJ2-5; no clear D gene. The CDR3 totals 14 residues. Trimming shortened V by 0 bases and J by 1 base, and 6 bases separated the two germline ends. Germline values: CDR1 ENHRY, CDR2 SYGVKD. The CDR3 bases are TGTGCCATCAGTGAGTCAAACAGCCAAGAGACCCAGTACTTC. Translation: CAISESNSQETQYF.

This clonotype is medium-sized within its sample. The chain is built from TRBV6-5 and TRBJ2-2, with TRBD2 matching over 10 bases. CDR3 length: 16 residues. CDR1 and CDR2 from the germline V gene are MNHEY and SVGAGI. Trimming cost V 4 bases and J 1 base; bases outside gene matches: 3. The CDR3 loop is CASSSPSGRNTGELFF. The DNA of the CDR3 is TGTGCCAGCAGTTCCCCTAGCGGGAGGAACACCGGGGAGCTGTTTTTT.

This clonotype has at least ten counts. The V gene is TRBV9, the J gene TRBJ2-1; 14 bases align to TRBD2. Germline CDR1 SGDLS, CDR2 YYNGEE. The CDR3 has 19 amino acids. The V segment lost 7 bases and the J segment 0 bases; nucleotides outside the gene matches: 12. CDR3 sequence reads: CASGGDGTSGGSSYNEQFF. The CDR3 DNA reads as TGTGCCAGCGGGGGGGATGGGACTAGCGGGGGAAGCTCCTACAATGAGCAGTTCTTC.

This clonotype was seen repeatedly, ten times or more. J is TRBJ2-2 and V is TRBV7-3; 8 nucleotides match TRBD2. Germline V CDR1 and CDR2: SGHTA, FQGTGA. The junction had 17 bases not matched to a gene; V was cut back by 5 bases and J by 6 bases. CDR3 length: 18 residues. The DNA for the CDR3 is TGTGCCAGCAGCCCCAGAGGGAAGCGGGAGCTGGGGTCCGGGGAGCTGTTTTTT. This encodes CASSPRGKRELGSGELFF.

This clonotype has more than one count but fewer than ten. This chain uses TRBV11-1 with TRBJ2-1, with D possibly matching TRBD2 (7 bases). Germline CDR1 SGHAT, CDR2 FQDESV (reference sequence). The length of the CDR3 is 15 residues. Trimming took 7 bases from V and 3 from J, leaving 16 bases between them. CDR3 sequence reads: CASTRGAGVYNEQFF. The CDR3 DNA reads as TGTGCCAGCACCCGGGGGGCGGGAGTCTACAATGAGCAGTTCTTC.

This clonotype is termed medium-sized (0.01 to 0.1%). The chain employs TRBV29-1 and TRBJ2-4; D is undetermined. CDR1 and CDR2 from the germline V gene are SQVTM and ANQGSEA. V was clipped by 0 bases and J by 0 bases, with 21 bases between them. This CDR3 region has 19 residues. CDR3 protein: CSVEDRGDGEFLAKNIQYF. CDR3 DNA sequence: TGCAGCGTTGAAGATCGTGGAGACGGAGAATTTCTAGCCAAAAACATTCAGTACTTC.

In its sample, this clonotype is medium-sized. V is TRBV5-6 and J is TRBJ2-7; no definite D call. Trimming removed 0 bases from V and 6 bases from J, with 7 bases in between. The CDR3 totals 12 residues. The germline CDR1 and CDR2 sequences are SGHDT and YYEEEE. DNA for the CDR3: TGTGCCAGCAGCTTGGGCCGACGCGAGCAGTACTTC. Translating gives CASSLGRREQYF.

This clonotype was seen only a few times. This sequence joins TRBV28 and TRBJ2-6, with D unclear. The CDR3 is 16 residues long. Trimming left V 5 bases short and J 2 bases short, with 13 bases between. Germline values: CDR1 MDHEN, CDR2 SYDVKM. CDR3 coding DNA: TGTGCCAGCAGTCTGAGAACCGGACCTGGGGCCAACGTCCTGACTTTC. Its translation: CASSLRTGPGANVLTF.

This clonotype was counted many times. The chain carries TRBV6-1 and TRBJ2-3, with TRBD2 identical over 12 bases. The CDR3 sequence is 15 residues long. The junction had 7 bases not matched to a gene; V was cut back by 6 bases and J by 6 bases. The germline gives CDR1 MNHNS, CDR2 SASEGT. The CDR3 reads CASRGLAGLRDTQYF. CDR3 coding DNA: TGTGCCAGCAGAGGACTAGCGGGGCTCCGGGATACGCAGTATTTT.

This clonotype ranks as medium-sized. The V gene is TRBV20-1, the J gene TRBJ2-1; 15 bases match TRBD2. V lost 3 bases and J lost 5; bases outside the gene matches: 2. Germline V gene sequence: CDR1 DFQATT, CDR2 SNEGSKA (reference sequence). CDR3 length equals 15 residues. The CDR3 DNA follows: TGCAGTGCTAGGGGACTAGCGGGGGGTAACAATGAGCAGTTCTTC. It codes for CSARGLAGGNNEQFF.

This clonotype showed up many times. V usage is TRBV5-4 and J usage is TRBJ2-3; 10 positions agree with TRBD2. This CDR3 contains 16 residues. J lost 6 bases, V lost 4 bases, and 11 bases had no gene match. Germline CDR1 SGHNT, CDR2 YYREEE (reference sequence). The CDR3 coding sequence is TGTGCCAGCAGCCTAGCGGGGGACCTGAGAAAGGATACGCAGTATTTT. Protein product: CASSLAGDLRKDTQYF.

This clonotype was counted ten times or more. The chain links TRBV20-1 to TRBJ2-1; D tentatively reads TRBD1 or TRBD2 (5 bases each). This CDR3 has 18 residues. In germline, CDR1 is DFQATT, CDR2 SNEGSKA (reference sequence). The germline V and J ends were trimmed by 0 bases and 1 base, with 19 bases remaining between them. CDR3: CSARDWVAFGGSYNEQFF. DNA of the CDR3: TGCAGTGCTAGAGATTGGGTGGCATTTGGGGGATCCTACAATGAGCAGTTCTTC.